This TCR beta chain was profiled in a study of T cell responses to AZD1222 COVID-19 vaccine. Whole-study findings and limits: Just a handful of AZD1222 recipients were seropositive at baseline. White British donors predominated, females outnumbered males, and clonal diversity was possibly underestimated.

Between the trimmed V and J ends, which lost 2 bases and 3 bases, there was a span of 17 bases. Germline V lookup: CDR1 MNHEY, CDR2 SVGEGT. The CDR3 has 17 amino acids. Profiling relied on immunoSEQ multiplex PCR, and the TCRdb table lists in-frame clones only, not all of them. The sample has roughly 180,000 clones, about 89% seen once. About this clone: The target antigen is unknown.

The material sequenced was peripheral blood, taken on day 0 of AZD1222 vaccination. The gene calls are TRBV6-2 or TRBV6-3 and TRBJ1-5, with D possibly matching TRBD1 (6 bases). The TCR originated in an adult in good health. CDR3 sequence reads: CASSYPGGDMHNQPQHF. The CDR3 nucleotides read TGTGCCAGCAGTTACCCCGGAGGGGACATGCACAATCAGCCCCAGCATTTT.